A single sample is the source of the 9 T cell receptor beta chains below, sequenced in a study of blood T cell repertoires in COVID-19 (dated by TCRdb to about 2020). Libraries were made using the immunoSEQ multiplex PCR assay. The table comes from immuneACCESS by way of TCRdb, which keeps in-frame sequences with V and J called. Part of the clones is missing from these tables; in studies checked, under half for an unresolved V gene and the rest for unknown reasons. Within this sample are 150,000 to 200,000 clones, with 80% to 90% of them counted one time only. About a tenth of the sample is held by the ten biggest clonotypes. The sample was peripheral blood. The receptors were gathered from a woman in her sixties with COVID-19, enrolled during active disease.

This clone came up a few times. The CDR3 DNA sequence: TGTGCCAGCAGTGAAGCGCGCAATTCACCCCTCCACTTT. It encodes CASSEARNSPLHF. The rearrangement joins TRBV6-1 to TRBJ1-6, with D unclear. V was trimmed by 0 bases and J by 7 bases, leaving 4 bases between them. The germline gives CDR1 MNHNS, CDR2 SASEGT. The CDR3 is made up of 13 amino acids.

V usage is TRBV7-3 and J usage is TRBJ2-2; 13 bases match TRBD2. The CDR3 length is 17 residues. Germline CDR1 reads SGHTA; CDR2 reads FQGTGA. Germline trimming cut 4 bases from V and 0 bases from J; bases unmatched to any gene: 2. In DNA, the CDR3 is TGTGCCAGCAGCTCCGGACTAGCGGGAGCGAACACCGGGGAGCTGTTTTTT. It is translated as CASSSGLAGANTGELFF.

The chain uses TRBV7-8 and TRBJ2-1; the match to TRBD2 covers 8 bases. This CDR3 contains 17 residues. Germline-derived CDR1 and CDR2 are SGHVS and FQNEAQ. V lost 0 bases to trimming and J lost 6 bases; unmatched junction nucleotides: 10. The CDR3 DNA follows: TGTGCCAGCAGCTTAGCGCTTGGTACTAGCGGACTCAATGAGCAGTTCTTC. Translated: CASSLALGTSGLNEQFF.

The chain has TRBV18 and TRBJ1-2, with D possibly being TRBD1 (6 bases). V lost 5 bases and J lost 2, with 21 bases in between. Germline V gives CDR1 KGHSH, CDR2 LQKENI. The CDR3 loop spans 17 amino acids. CDR3 in amino acids: CASSSYGQTITNYGYTF. CDR3 nucleotides: TGTGCCAGCTCATCCTACGGACAGACCATTACGAACTATGGCTACACCTTC.

This clone was seen just once. The CDR3 reads CAWSDPGSSGSRDIQYF. DNA for the CDR3: TGTGCCTGGAGTGACCCCGGGTCTAGCGGGAGTAGGGACATTCAGTACTTC. The rearrangement uses TRBV30 and TRBJ2-4; 10 nucleotides line up with TRBD2. With V trimmed by 1 base and J by 8 bases, 14 bases remained unmatched. The germline V gene encodes CDR1 GTSNPN and CDR2 SVGIG (reference sequence). CDR3 length equals 17 residues.

The gene calls are TRBV19 and TRBJ1-5, with D tentatively TRBD1 (5 bases). Trimming cost V 4 bases and J 6 bases, with 19 bases left between them. This CDR3 is built from 16 residues. CDR1 and CDR2 (germline): LNHDA, SQIVND (reference sequence). CDR3 residues: CASSTRRGVEGQPQHF. The CDR3 DNA reads TGTGCCAGTAGTACCCGACGGGGGGTTGAGGGTCAGCCCCAGCATTTT. Full variable domain (outside the CDR3, taken from reference TRBV19 and TRBJ1-5): DGGITQSPKYLFRKEGQNVTLSCEQNLNHDAMYWYRQDPGQGLRLIYYSQIVNDFQKGDIAEGYSVSREKKESFPLTVTSAQKNPTAFYLCASSTRRGVEGQPQHFGDGTRLSIL.

The rearrangement uses TRBV3-1 (or the pseudogene TRBV3-2) and TRBJ2-1; D might be TRBD1 (5 bases). This CDR3 contains 12 residues. Germline assignment: CDR1 LGHDT and CDR2 YNNKEL (reference sequence). V was cut by 7 bases and J by 2 bases, with 6 bases left in between. CDR3 residues: CASTGTYNEQFF. CDR3 DNA sequence: TGTGCCAGCACAGGGACCTACAATGAGCAGTTCTTC.

The genes are TRBV9 and TRBJ1-6, with D perhaps TRBD1 (6 bases). V shed 3 bases and J shed 7 bases, with 20 bases lying between them. This CDR3 is 17 amino acids long. Germline assignment: CDR1 SGDLS and CDR2 YYNGEE. CDR3 protein: CASSALVGGGANSPLHF. CDR3 DNA sequence: TGTGCCAGCAGCGCTCTTGTGGGGGGGGGCGCCAATTCACCCCTCCACTTT. Complete variable domain (other parts from reference TRBV9 and TRBJ1-6): DSGVTQTPKHLITATGQRVTLRCSPRSGDLSVYWYQQSLDQGLQFLIQYYNGEERAKGNILERFSAQQFPDLHSELNLSSLELGDSALYFCASSALVGGGANSPLHFGNGTRLTVT.

This clone has a single count. This chain connects TRBV9 to TRBJ2-2; a weak D match, TRBD2 (5 bases). CDR1 is SGDLS, CDR2 YYNGEE, per germline. CDR3 length: 16 amino acids. Trimming cost V 0 bases and J 5 bases, with 14 bases left between them. The CDR3 loop reads CASSVGTDGETGELFF. The CDR3 nucleotides read TGTGCCAGCAGCGTAGGTACGGACGGGGAGACCGGGGAGCTGTTTTTT.